The present entry profiles one T cell receptor beta chain with its context. The antigen remains unidentified. This sample was included in a study of graft-versus-host responses after intestinal transplantation. General study findings and limits: Some GvH clones were seen earlier in gut or blood, suggesting intestinal origin.

The table came from immunoSEQ multiplex PCR; TCRdb's copy has only in-frame clones and leaves some out. This table holds over 75,000 clones, about 89% found once. The clonotype comes from a human donor who received an intestinal transplant. Source: unstimulated CD4+ T cells sorted from spleen or lymph node cells, taken before intestinal transplant.

CDR3 nucleotide sequence: TGTGCCAGCAGCTTAAAAGCGGGAGGCGAGCAGTACTTC. It specifies CASSLKAGGEQYF. The rearrangement links TRBV11-3 to TRBJ2-7; 9 bases match TRBD2. Trimming took 2 bases from V and 6 from J; bases not matched to a gene: 2. Germline values: CDR1 SGHNT, CDR2 YENEEA. This CDR3 has 13 amino acids. The entire variable domain, with the rest obtained from reference TRBV11-3 and TRBJ2-7, is as follows: EAGVVQSPRYKIIEKKQPVAFWCNPISGHNTLYWYLQNLGQGPELLIRYENEEAVDDSQLPKDRFSAERLKGVDSTLKIQPAELGDSAVYLCASSLKAGGEQYFGPGTRLTVT.